The 31 T cell receptor beta chains given below trace back to one sample, sequenced in a study of cytomegalovirus exposure and HLA in healthy donors. 60 Vbeta and 13 Jbeta primers were used in PCR. Profiled with immunoSEQ multiplex PCR; TCRdb holds only in-frame clones, not every one. The sample includes roughly 99,000 clones, 65% to 80% of them seen just once. Sequencing was done on a sample of PBMCs. The receptor set was obtained from a male donor in good health and CMV-seronegative.

The CDR3 bases are TGTGCCAGCAGCACCGGACATACTAATCAGCCCCAGCATTTT. Its protein product is CASSTGHTNQPQHF. The chain combines TRBV7-9 with TRBJ1-5, with TRBD1 as a possible D gene (5 bases). Germline V gene data show CDR1 as SEHNR and CDR2 as FQNEAQ (reference sequence). Trimming removed 5 bases at V and 4 bases at J, with 12 bases between. The CDR3 length is 14 residues.

CDR3 residues: CASSLGQGLPKETQYF. CDR3 sequence (DNA): TGCGCCAGCAGCCTAGGTCAGGGACTACCTAAAGAGACCCAGTACTTC. V usage is TRBV4-1 and J usage is TRBJ2-5; 7 bases fit TRBD2. The CDR3 loop spans 16 amino acids. Germline V gene sequence: CDR1 MGHRA, CDR2 YSYEKL. The ends lost 4 bases at V and 3 bases at J; junction bases unmatched: 11.

Only a few counts were recorded for this clone. The chain carries TRBV5-8 and TRBJ1-1; 7 bases align to TRBD1. The germline V gene encodes CDR1 SGHTS and CDR2 YDEGEE. V lost 2 bases to trimming and J lost 7 bases; unmatched junction nucleotides: 5. This CDR3 is 13 amino acids long. This chain's CDR3 is CASSFLQGVEAFF. CDR3 in DNA: TGTGCCAGCAGCTTTCTCCAGGGGGTTGAAGCTTTCTTT.

The chain combines TRBV6-5 with TRBJ1-1; D may be TRBD1 (5 bases). Trimming cost V 0 bases and J 6 bases, with 11 bases left between them. The CDR3 length is 14 residues. Germline CDR1 MNHEY, CDR2 SVGAGI. The CDR3 reads CASSYSGQGAEAFF. For the CDR3, the DNA is TGTGCCAGCAGTTACTCAGGGCAGGGCGCTGAAGCTTTCTTT.

The chain has TRBV5-1 and TRBJ2-7, with TRBD1 identical over 9 bases. With 0 bases clipped from V and 3 bases from J, the junction kept 13 bases outside the gene matches. Germline V gene sequence: CDR1 SGHRS, CDR2 YFSETQ. The CDR3 spans 18 residues. CDR3 nucleotide sequence: TGCGCCAGCAGCTTGGCCTTACCTTCGCCGGGACAGGGCTACGAGCAGTACTTC. Its translation is CASSLALPSPGQGYEQYF.

The rearrangement uses TRBV6-4 and TRBJ2-7; TRBD2 might be the D (5 bases). The V end lost 3 bases, the J end lost 2 bases, and 11 bases lay between the germline ends. Germline CDR1 MRHNA, CDR2 SNTAGT. The CDR3 runs 14 residues. The CDR3, as DNA: TGTGCCAGCAGTGAAGGCGGGTTAACCTACGAGCAGTACTTC. It specifies CASSEGGLTYEQYF.

The chain recombines TRBV28 with TRBJ2-1; D may be TRBD1 (8 bases). The CDR3 sequence is 19 residues long. V gave up 4 bases and J gave up 10 bases, with 32 bases separating them. CDR1 is MDHEN, CDR2 SYDVKM, per germline. DNA of the CDR3: TGTGCCAGCAGTTCTCACAGGACAGGGACGGGGGGCTCCCAAGGAGAGCAGTTCTTC. It yields the protein CASSSHRTGTGGSQGEQFF.

A single count supports this clone. The chain carries TRBV27 and TRBJ2-7, with D possibly matching TRBD1 (5 bases). The CDR3 covers 12 residues. The germline V gene has CDR1 MNHEY and CDR2 SMNVEV (reference sequence). The V end was cut by 8 bases, the J end by 2 bases, with 10 bases between. CDR3 in amino acids: CASGAGTYEQYF. The DNA for the CDR3 is TGTGCCAGCGGGGCCGGTACCTACGAGCAGTACTTC.

The V gene is TRBV29-1, the J gene TRBJ2-5, with 10 bases that match TRBD2. TRBJ2-7 matches the DNA end more closely, so the J call is doubtful. This CDR3 is 14 amino acids long. Germline values: CDR1 SQVTM, CDR2 ANQGSEA. Written as DNA, the CDR3 is TGCAGCGTTAGGCCCGGGACTAGCGTGGACGAGCAGTACTTC. Amino acids: CSVRPGTSVDEQYF.

This chain links TRBV19 with TRBJ1-2; weak D call: TRBD1 (5 bases). The germline CDR1 and CDR2 sequences are LNHDA and SQIVND (reference sequence). With 2 bases removed from V and 3 bases from J, the gap between germline ends came to 13 bases. The CDR3 is made up of 15 amino acids. The CDR3 DNA reads as TGTGCCAGTAGTATATACGGGGGGAGCGACTATGGCTACACCTTC. It translates to CASSIYGGSDYGYTF.

The chain employs TRBV28 and TRBJ2-5; a possible D gene is TRBD1 (5 bases). CDR1 and CDR2 (germline): MDHEN, SYDVKM. The ends were cut back, 7 bases at V and 4 bases at J, with 10 bases in the middle. The length of the CDR3 is 12 residues. The CDR3 here is CASKAGLETQYF. The DNA for the CDR3 is TGTGCCAGCAAGGCAGGGCTAGAGACCCAGTACTTC. Filled out from reference TRBV28 and TRBJ2-5, the complete variable domain reads DVKVTQSSRYLVKRTGEKVFLECVQDMDHENMFWYRQDPGLGLRLIYFSYDVKMKEKGDIPEGYSVSREKKERFSLILESASTNQTSMYLCASKAGLETQYFGPGTRLLVL.

J is TRBJ2-7 and V is TRBV7-2; the D gene is possibly TRBD2 (5 bases). CDR1 SGHTA and CDR2 FQGNSA come from the germline V gene. The germline V and J ends were trimmed by 5 bases and 4 bases, with 21 bases remaining between them. This CDR3 contains 16 residues. CDR3 sequence reads: CASSPSGIGGGYEQYF. The CDR3 nucleotides are TGTGCCAGCAGCCCTTCGGGTATTGGTGGCGGGTACGAGCAGTACTTC.

The chain links TRBV11-3 to TRBJ1-1; 8 nucleotides agree with TRBD1. The length of the CDR3 is 14 residues. The V gene end was trimmed by 5 bases and the J gene end by 0 bases; junction bases not matched to a gene: 2. Germline V gene sequence: CDR1 SGHNT, CDR2 YENEEA. The CDR3 coding sequence is TGTGCCAGCAGCAGGACAGGGTTGAACACTGAAGCTTTCTTT. It encodes CASSRTGLNTEAFF.

V is TRBV6-5 and J is TRBJ2-7; 9 bases line up with TRBD1. Unmatched junction bases numbered 11, after V lost 11 bases and J lost 6 bases. There are 13 residues in the CDR3. Germline CDR1 and CDR2: MNHEY and SVGAGI. CDR3 nucleotide sequence: TGTGCCTGCTGGGACAGGGTGAGGGGCGAGCAGTACTTC. Translating gives CACWDRVRGEQYF.

This clone turned up a few times. The rearrangement uses TRBV28 and TRBJ1-5; D gene unclear. V was pared by 7 bases and J by 9 bases, with 7 bases between. The V gene's germline CDR1 is MDHEN and CDR2 SYDVKM. The CDR3 loop spans 10 amino acids. The CDR3 here is CASNGGPQHF. CDR3 nucleotide sequence: TGTGCCAGCAACGGTGGGCCCCAGCATTTT.

This chain's CDR3 is CASSFVSLGGLLEQYF. The CDR3 DNA sequence: TGTGCCAGCAGTTTCGTTTCCCTGGGGGGACTTTTGGAGCAGTACTTC. The chain joins TRBV28 to TRBJ2-7; TRBD2 might be the D (6 bases). Between the trimmed V and J ends, which lost 3 bases and 7 bases, there was a span of 22 bases. The V gene's germline CDR1 is MDHEN and CDR2 SYDVKM. CDR3 size: 16 residues.

This chain connects TRBV5-5 to TRBJ2-1; 7 bases align to TRBD2. This CDR3 is built from 18 residues. Trimming removed 3 bases from V and 0 bases from J; junction bases left unmatched: 12. Looked up from germline, CDR1 is SGHKS and CDR2 is YYEKEE (reference sequence). The CDR3 DNA sequence: TGTGCCAGCAGCTGGGATCCGTTCGAGCGGGGCTCCTACAATGAGCAGTTCTTC. This sequence encodes CASSWDPFERGSYNEQFF.

V gene TRBV27 combines with J gene TRBJ1-5, with 7 bases identical to TRBD1. CDR3 length equals 15 residues. CDR1 is MNHEY, CDR2 SMNVEV, per germline (reference sequence). J gave up 5 bases and V 6 bases, and 10 bases lay outside the gene matches. The CDR3 sequence is CASSPDRVMHQPQHF. The CDR3 nucleotides read TGTGCCAGCAGCCCCGACAGGGTAATGCATCAGCCCCAGCATTTT.

CDR3 region: CASSLPGTGPGSGNTIYF. In DNA, the CDR3 is TGCGCCAGCAGCTTGCCCGGGACAGGGCCGGGGTCTGGAAACACCATATATTTT. The V call is TRBV5-1, the J call TRBJ1-3; 9 nucleotides align to TRBD1. Per germline, CDR1 SGHRS and CDR2 YFSETQ. Trimming at V came to 1 base and at J to 1 base, leaving 9 bases not matched to a gene. CDR3 length: 18 residues.

The chain carries TRBV2 and TRBJ1-5, with 7 bases that match TRBD1. The trim removed 6 bases at V and 0 bases at J, leaving 5 bases unmatched. This CDR3 region has 15 residues. The germline CDR1 and CDR2 sequences are SNHLY and FYNNEI. The CDR3 bases are TGTGCCAGCAGGCAGGGGGAGATTAGCAATCAGCCCCAGCATTTT. Residues: CASRQGEISNQPQHF.

The chain links TRBV7-7 to TRBJ2-1, with a tentative D call TRBD2 (6 bases). Germline CDR1 is SSHAT and CDR2 is FNYEAQ (reference sequence). CDR3 length: 15 residues. V shed 3 bases and J shed 2 bases, with 11 bases lying between them. In nucleotides, the CDR3 is TGTGCCAGCAGCTTGTCTAGCGACCCCTACAATGAGCAGTTCTTC. Protein product: CASSLSSDPYNEQFF.

The chain is built from TRBV10-1 and TRBJ2-7, with 8 nucleotides matching TRBD2. The V gene's germline CDR1 is WNHNN and CDR2 SYGVQD (reference sequence). The ends lost 4 bases at V and 7 bases at J; junction bases unmatched: 12. The CDR3 is 15 residues long. CDR3 residues: CASSAPGLGSREQYF. In DNA form, the CDR3 reads TGCGCCAGCAGTGCCCCGGGACTAGGCTCGCGGGAGCAGTACTTC.

This clone is a singleton in its sample. The J gene is TRBJ2-3, the V gene TRBV10-3, with a possible D match to TRBD1 (7 bases). Trimming left V 8 bases short and J 2 bases short, with 26 bases between. Germline V gives CDR1 ENHRY, CDR2 SYGVKD. The CDR3 spans 18 residues. Here the CDR3 reads CAIGGTEVDLAPTDTQYF. CDR3 nucleotides: TGTGCCATCGGCGGGACAGAAGTTGATTTGGCCCCCACAGATACGCAGTATTTT.

J is TRBJ2-5 and V is TRBV19, with D hard to call. The CDR3 consists of 11 residues. V was clipped by 5 bases and J by 5 bases, with 6 bases between them. CDR1 and CDR2 from the germline V gene are LNHDA and SQIVND (reference sequence). CDR3 in amino acids: CASSAQETQYF. The CDR3 DNA reads as TGTGCCAGTAGTGCTCAGGAGACCCAGTACTTC. Full variable domain (missing parts from reference TRBV19 and TRBJ2-5): DGGITQSPKYLFRKEGQNVTLSCEQNLNHDAMYWYRQDPGQGLRLIYYSQIVNDFQKGDIAEGYSVSREKKESFPLTVTSAQKNPTAFYLCASSAQETQYFGPGTRLLVL.

This clone has only one observation. This chain joins TRBV14 and TRBJ2-7; TRBD2 agrees at 13 bases. Unmatched junction bases numbered 7, after V lost 1 base and J lost 4 bases. The CDR3 contains 17 residues. The germline V gene encodes CDR1 SGHDN and CDR2 FVKESK. The CDR3 DNA sequence: TGTGCCAGCAGCCAAGCGCCGGGGACTAGCGGGACGTACGAGCAGTACTTC. This gives the protein CASSQAPGTSGTYEQYF.

CDR3 amino acids: CASSDSFGAGTETQYF. In DNA form, the CDR3 reads TGTGCCAGCAGTGATTCTTTCGGGGCGGGGACAGAGACCCAGTACTTC. This rearrangement joins TRBV2 to TRBJ2-5; TRBD2 might be the D (6 bases). The germline V gene encodes CDR1 SNHLY and CDR2 FYNNEI. With 3 bases removed from V and 4 bases from J, the gap between germline ends came to 18 bases. The CDR3 extends over 16 amino acids.

This clone was counted a few times. The rearrangement joins TRBV6-4 to TRBJ1-2, with 7 bases lining up with TRBD1. Looked up from germline, CDR1 is MRHNA and CDR2 is SNTAGT. V shed 5 bases, J shed 0 bases, and the junction held 3 bases outside the gene matches. The length of the CDR3 is 14 residues. The CDR3 DNA reads TGTGCCAGCAGTAGGGACAGATCTAACTATGGCTACACCTTC. It is translated as CASSRDRSNYGYTF.

The CDR3 DNA sequence: TGTGCCAGCAGGACAGGTGATACAACTAATGAAAAACTGTTTTTT. Translated: CASRTGDTTNEKLFF. The gene calls are TRBV7-9 and TRBJ1-4; a possible D gene is TRBD1 (6 bases). The CDR3 is 15 residues long. V dropped 6 bases and J dropped 0 bases, with 11 bases sitting between them. Germline assignment: CDR1 SEHNR and CDR2 FQNEAQ (reference sequence).

The chain combines TRBV30 with TRBJ2-3, with 7 bases aligning to TRBD1. Germline V gives CDR1 GTSNPN, CDR2 SVGIG (reference sequence). V dropped 2 bases and J dropped 1; count of bases not matched to a gene: 3. This CDR3 has 14 residues. The CDR3 DNA is TGTGCCTGGAGTCGCCAGGGGGGCACAGATACGCAGTATTTT. This gives the protein CAWSRQGGTDTQYF.

This sequence joins TRBV7-3 and TRBJ2-2; 8 positions agree with TRBD2. J gave up 4 bases and V 4 bases, and 11 bases lay outside the gene matches. Germline CDR1 reads SGHTA; CDR2 reads FQGTGA. The CDR3 runs to 17 residues. In DNA form, the CDR3 reads TGTGCCAGCAGCTCCTTCGCCGGGACTAGTATCACCGGGGAGCTGTTTTTT. Protein product: CASSSFAGTSITGELFF.

This chain uses TRBV11-1 with TRBJ2-7; possibly TRBD2 for D (6 bases). Per the germline V gene, CDR1 is SGHAT and CDR2 is FQDESV (reference sequence). This CDR3 spans 15 amino acids. With 3 bases removed from V and 4 bases from J, the gap between germline ends came to 16 bases. The CDR3 bases are TGTGCCAGCAGCTTTGGGGGGACGCCGGGGTACGAGCAGTACTTC. Residues: CASSFGGTPGYEQYF.